Sequencing of this T cell receptor (beta chain) was carried out in a study of T cell responses to AZD1222 COVID-19 vaccine. General study points: Only six AZD1222 recipients tested seropositive at baseline.

The method was immunoSEQ multiplex PCR; TCRdb's version includes in-frame clones alone and lacks a portion of them. Of over 95,000 clones listed, around nine tenths are singletons. For this clone: Its antigen is still unknown.

The germline V and J ends were trimmed by 1 base and 5 bases, with 15 bases remaining between them. Germline-derived CDR1 and CDR2 are LGHNA and YSLEER. This CDR3 is 16 amino acids long. The starting material was peripheral blood, obtained on day 0 of AZD1222 vaccination. The chain uses TRBV4-3 and TRBJ2-1; D might be TRBD2 (7 bases). The TCR comes from an adult in good health. Here the CDR3 reads CASSQAVRGLNNEQFF. The CDR3, as DNA: TGCGCCAGCAGCCAAGCGGTGCGGGGGCTTAACAATGAGCAGTTCTTC.